This entry lists 2 T cell receptor beta chains sequenced from one sample in a study of cytomegalovirus exposure and HLA in healthy donors. The PCR had 60 Vbeta and 13 Jbeta primers. Assay: immunoSEQ multiplex PCR; the TCRdb copy retains only in-frame clones and omits some. The sample lists approximately 89,000 clones, about three fifths seen once, with 4.5% to 7% in the top ten. The sequenced sample consisted of PBMCs. The receptors derive from a woman under 40 in good health and CMV-seropositive.

The CDR3 DNA sequence: TGTGCCAGCAGTGCCCGGGAGAACACTGAAGCTTTCTTT. Encoded protein: CASSARENTEAFF. The V call is TRBV6-1, the J call TRBJ1-1; D remains unclear. The CDR3 runs 13 residues. Germline CDR1 reads MNHNS; CDR2 reads SASEGT. Trimming stripped 4 bases from V and 1 base from J, with 7 bases between.

The chain recombines TRBV18 with TRBJ2-2; unclear D gene. Germline CDR1 KGHSH, CDR2 LQKENI. V dropped 3 bases and J dropped 2 bases, with 13 bases sitting between them. CDR3 length: 16 residues. The CDR3 region is CASSPQIDSNTGELFF. CDR3 sequence (DNA): TGTGCCAGCTCACCTCAGATAGACTCCAACACCGGGGAGCTGTTTTTT.